This TCR beta chain derives from a study of T cell responses to AZD1222 COVID-19 vaccine. Whole-study findings and limits: With dominance at 160-218 and 743-854, vaccine-associated CD4 TCRs spanned spike.

This CDR3 is 14 amino acids long. V was trimmed by 5 bases and J by 1 base, leaving 10 bases between them. Looked up from germline, CDR1 is SGHAT and CDR2 is FQDESV (reference sequence). With regard to this clone: Its specificity is not known.

Both about-4-week and about-12-week second-dose recipients were combined. Profiling relied on immunoSEQ multiplex PCR, and the TCRdb table lists in-frame clones only, not all of them. Among over 130,000 clones listed, roughly 92% were seen once. Sequencing used peripheral blood, obtained 28 days after the second AZD1222 dose. The sequence was collected from an adult who received the AZD1222 COVID-19 vaccine. The J gene is TRBJ2-3, the V gene TRBV11-1; D perhaps matches TRBD1 (5 bases). The CDR3: CASSPGHRTDTQYF. The CDR3 coding sequence is TGTGCCAGCAGCCCAGGACATCGCACAGATACGCAGTATTTT.